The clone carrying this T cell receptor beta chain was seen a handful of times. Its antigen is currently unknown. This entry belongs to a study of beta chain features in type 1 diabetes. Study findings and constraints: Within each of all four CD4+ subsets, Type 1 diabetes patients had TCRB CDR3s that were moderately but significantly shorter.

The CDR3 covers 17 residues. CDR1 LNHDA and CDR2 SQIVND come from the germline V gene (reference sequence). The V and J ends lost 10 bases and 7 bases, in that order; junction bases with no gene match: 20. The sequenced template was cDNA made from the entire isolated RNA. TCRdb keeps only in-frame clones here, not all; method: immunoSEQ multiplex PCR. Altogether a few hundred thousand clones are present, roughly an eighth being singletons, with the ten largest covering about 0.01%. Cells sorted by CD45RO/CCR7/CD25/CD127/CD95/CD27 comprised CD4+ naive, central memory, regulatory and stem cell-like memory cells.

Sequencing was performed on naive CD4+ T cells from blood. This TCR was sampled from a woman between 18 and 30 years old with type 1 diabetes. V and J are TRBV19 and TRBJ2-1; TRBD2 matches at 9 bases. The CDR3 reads CATASLLAGTKGNEQFF. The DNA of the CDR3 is TGTGCCACCGCGAGCCTCCTAGCGGGAACGAAGGGTAATGAGCAGTTCTTC.